The 4 T cell receptor beta chains given below trace back to one sample, sequenced in a study of blood T cells in healthy people across ages. The second PCR ran roughly 7 to 12 cycles with a sample-barcoded 5' primer and J-beta primers. TCRdb used MiXCR to reprocess the 5' RACE reads, holding one entry per CDR3 protein. This sample has 650,000 to 1,000,000 distinct CDR3 sequences, with under 40% found just once. The sequenced sample was blood. The receptors derive from a man between 18 and 35 years old in good health.

This clonotype was detected once. The V gene is TRBV29-1, the J gene TRBJ1-1; maybe TRBD1 (6 bases). This CDR3 is built from 15 residues. The germline gives CDR1 SQVTM, CDR2 ANQGSEA. Trimming left V 4 bases short and J 0 bases short, with 15 bases between. The CDR3 nucleotides are TGCAGCGTTGCCAAGACAGGCTCCATGAACACTGAAGCTTTCTTT. As protein: CSVAKTGSMNTEAFF.

This clonotype showed up just a few times. This rearrangement joins TRBV29-1 to TRBJ2-7, with 8 nucleotides matching TRBD1. Trimming took 7 bases from V and 3 from J; bases not matched to a gene: 8. Germline V gene sequence: CDR1 SQVTM, CDR2 ANQGSEA. The CDR3 has 13 residues. As DNA, the CDR3 is TGCAGCGGGAAGACAGGGGTTAACTACGAGCAGTACTTC. Residues: CSGKTGVNYEQYF.

In this sample, this clonotype turned up many times. V and J are TRBV10-3 and TRBJ2-3; 7 bases fit TRBD1. The CDR3 loop spans 13 amino acids. Germline V gene lookup returns CDR1 ENHRY and CDR2 SYGVKD. V was pared by 6 bases and J by 5 bases, with 5 bases of the junction left unmatched. This CDR3 is CAISPQGKDTQYF. CDR3 coding DNA: TGTGCCATCAGCCCACAGGGGAAAGATACGCAGTATTTT.

This clonotype was seen ten or more times. The rearrangement uses TRBV9 and TRBJ2-1; a weak D match, TRBD1 (5 bases). Germline values: CDR1 SGDLS, CDR2 YYNGEE. This CDR3 region has 16 residues. V lost 4 bases, J lost 3 bases, and 17 bases lay in between. As DNA, the CDR3 is TGTGCCAGCAGCCCCAGTGGGGCTAGGGACTACAATGAGCAGTTCTTC. Encoded protein: CASSPSGARDYNEQFF. The whole variable domain, filled in from reference TRBV9 and TRBJ2-1, reads DSGVTQTPKHLITATGQRVTLRCSPRSGDLSVYWYQQSLDQGLQFLIQYYNGEERAKGNILERFSAQQFPDLHSELNLSSLELGDSALYFCASSPSGARDYNEQFFGPGTRLTVL.